Below, one T cell receptor beta chain is given with its context. The sample holds one count of this clone. Its antigen is still unknown. The input lacks base qualities; no much larger clone sits a single base away. Whole blood was collected in K2EDTA tubes by collaborating institutions according to the institutions' own protocols. Collaborator samples were shipped for TCRbeta analysis as frozen whole blood, isolated PBMCs, or DNA extracted from either sample type. The entry originates in a study of blood T cell repertoires in COVID-19 (dated by TCRdb to 2018 to 2020). Broadly, across the study: Samples covering the acute and convalescent phases of COVID-19 were provided by collaborators in the United States, Italy and Spain. The material from the prospective study consisted of cDNA or gDNA derived from T cells, B-cell-depleted T cells, or PBMCs. A de-identified subject ID, COVID-19 status, age in years and sex were almost always included in the sample metadata. The repertoires were released in a freely available public database meant as a resource for research on the immune response to SARS-CoV-2. Samples were obtained from the ongoing ImmuneRACE study (first 160 participants) and from over a thousand subjects provided by 6 global collaborators. Where available, HLA class I and class II types were taken from metadata supplied by the sample provider and were not determined by assay-based typing. Deeply sampled blood TCRbeta repertoires from subjects exposed to, actively infected with, or recovered from COVID-19 were included in the dataset.

Broader findings and caveats from the paper: Clinical and demographic metadata were provided uncurated, with the amount varying by source and participant.

Taken from the germline V gene, the CDR1 and CDR2 loops are SGHTA and FQGNSA. The CDR3 numbers 15 residues from cysteine through phenylalanine. Only the CDR3 DNA is retained, 45 bases long and in frame from the first base. The immunoSEQ Assay, a bias-controlled multiplex PCR, was used to amplify TCRbeta CDR3 regions from genomic DNA. The study's processing was this. The number of nucleated cells in each sample was estimated by amplification of reference gene primers within the assay. Sequence reads were collapsed and filtered to measure the absolute abundance of every unique TCRbeta CDR3 rearrangement. For each sample, productive Simpson clonality was calculated by taking the square root of Simpson's diversity index across productive rearrangements. Not all clones reach the TCRdb copy of this immuneACCESS table, which keeps in-frame sequences only. Checked studies attribute under half of the gap to unresolved V genes and leave the rest unexplained. The D gene and trimming were derived from the DNA, and the V and J assignments and clone size from that table. The sample table contains 150,000 or so clones; only one count was recorded for 70% to 90% of them. The top ten hold about 7% of the sample.

Sequencing used peripheral blood. The sequence links TRBV7-2 to TRBJ2-3, with TRBD2 matching 7 junction bases. The TCR sequence derives from a man aged 50-59 years with active or convalescent COVID-19. In nucleotide form, the sequence is TGTGCGAGAGGACGGAAGCGGGACGGCACAGATACGCAGTATTTT. This encodes CARGRKRDGTDTQYF.